One and the same sample provided the 30 T cell receptor beta chains below, sequenced in a study of T cells in Graves' hyperthyroidism and ophthalmopathy (dated by TCRdb to the late 2010s). Library preparation used multiplex PCR. The data were produced on an Illumina HiSeq 2000. The TCR beta CDR3 regions were amplified from RNA transcripts. For the first round of RT-PCR on the TCR CDR3, the HTBI primer set was used together with the Qiagen OneStep RT-PCR kit. TCRdb reanalyzed the raw reads on its own, using fastp at Q25 for trimming and MiXCR for clone calling, and kept in-frame beta chains. Identical CDR3 proteins give one entry, which carries the most common genes and DNA. This sample comprises 40,000 to 65,000 distinct CDR3 sequences, roughly half of them detected only once. The ten most abundant clones make up about a tenth of the sample. The sequencing sample was made of blood. These TCRs come from a woman between 45 and 60 years old with Graves' ophthalmopathy.

The rearrangement links TRBV27 to TRBJ2-7, with TRBD1 matching over 7 bases. V lost 4 bases, J lost 1 base, and 4 bases stayed unmatched. This CDR3 has 14 residues. In germline, CDR1 is MNHEY, CDR2 SMNVEV (reference sequence). In DNA form, the CDR3 reads TGTGCCAGCAGTTCCCGACAGGGTTCCTACGAGCAGTACTTC. This encodes CASSSRQGSYEQYF.

The rearrangement uses TRBV10-2 and TRBJ2-7; D possibly matches TRBD1 or TRBD2 (5 bases each). V shed 7 bases and J shed 7 bases, with 14 bases lying between them. Germline V gene lookup returns CDR1 WSHSY and CDR2 SAAADI. The CDR3 runs to 12 residues. This CDR3 is CASKQGGGEQYF. The CDR3 nucleotides read TGCGCCAGCAAGCAGGGTGGCGGGGAGCAGTACTTC.

This clonotype was counted at least ten times. J is TRBJ2-7 and V is TRBV5-8; TRBD1 might be the D (5 bases). The CDR3 spans 12 residues. The ends were cut back, 3 bases at V and 6 bases at J, with 10 bases in the middle. From germline, CDR1 is SGHTS and CDR2 YDEGEE. The DNA for the CDR3 is TGTGCCAGCAGCTCGTCAGGGCGCGAGCAGTACTTC. Its translation is CASSSSGREQYF.

The chain links TRBV7-8 to TRBJ1-6, with D possibly being TRBD1 (5 bases). Germline-derived CDR1 and CDR2 are SGHVS and FQNEAQ. Trimming took 7 bases from V and 5 from J, leaving 18 bases between them. The CDR3 has 16 residues. The CDR3 region is CASKEGTGTNNSPLHF. CDR3 DNA sequence: TGTGCCAGCAAAGAGGGGACCGGCACCAATAATTCACCCCTCCACTTT. Drawing the rest from reference TRBV7-8 and TRBJ1-6, the complete variable domain is GAGVSQSPRYKVAKRGQDVALRCDPISGHVSLFWYQQALGQGPEFLTYFQNEAQLDKSGLPSDRFFAERPEGSVSTLKIQRTQQEDSAVYLCASKEGTGTNNSPLHFGNGTRLTVT.

The V and J genes are TRBV20-1 and TRBJ2-1; no clear D. Trimming stripped 2 bases from V and 11 bases from J, with 10 bases between. The CDR3 has 11 residues. Per the germline V gene, CDR1 is DFQATT and CDR2 is SNEGSKA (reference sequence). The CDR3 is CSARLGNQQFF. CDR3 DNA: TGCAGTGCTAGATTGGGTAATCAGCAGTTCTTC.

This clonotype has a count of ten or more. The chain combines TRBV19 with TRBJ2-3, with D perhaps TRBD2 (6 bases). CDR1 is LNHDA, CDR2 SQIVND, per germline (reference sequence). The CDR3 contains 17 residues. V gave up 1 base and J gave up 2 bases, with 16 bases separating them. Here the CDR3 DNA reads TGTGCCAGTAGTATAGCCGCGGCTCGGGAGTTCACAGATACGCAGTATTTT. Translated: CASSIAAAREFTDTQYF.

This rearrangement joins TRBV10-1 to TRBJ2-4, with no clear D. The CDR3 extends over 14 amino acids. V lost 0 bases, J lost 0 bases, and 3 bases lay in between. The germline gives CDR1 WNHNN, CDR2 SYGVQD (reference sequence). The CDR3 DNA reads as TGCGCCAGCAGTGAGTCGGGAGCCAAAAACATTCAGTACTTC. Protein: CASSESGAKNIQYF.

As concerns this clonotype: A much larger clone lies a single base off, so this may be a read error. Since the CDR3 does not end with the conserved phenylalanine or tryptophan, this likely comes from a read error. V usage is TRBV6-5 and J usage is TRBJ2-1, with 8 bases matching TRBD2. The CDR3 covers 15 residues. J gave up 5 bases and V 5 bases, and 8 bases lay outside the gene matches. CDR1 is MNHEY and CDR2 is SVGAGI in the germline V gene. DNA for the CDR3: TGTGCCAGCAGTAAACGGGGGGGCTCTAACAATGAGCAGTTCCTC. It yields the protein CASSKRGGSNNEQFL.

At least ten counts were recorded for this clonotype. The rearrangement links TRBV10-2 to TRBJ1-5; 7 bases align to TRBD1. The V and J ends lost 2 bases and 6 bases, in that order; junction bases with no gene match: 4. The germline gives CDR1 WSHSY, CDR2 SAAADI. The CDR3 contains 14 residues. The CDR3 sequence: CASSETGAAQPQHF. The CDR3, as DNA: TGCGCCAGCAGTGAGACAGGGGCGGCTCAGCCCCAGCATTTT.

In its sample, this clonotype was seen many times. Here the CDR3 DNA reads TGTGCCAGCAGACGACTAGTCGCGCAGTACTTC. This sequence encodes CASRRLVAQYF. This rearrangement joins TRBV28 to TRBJ2-7; D perhaps matches TRBD2 (6 bases). The CDR3 is made up of 11 amino acids. CDR1 is MDHEN and CDR2 is SYDVKM in the germline V gene. V was trimmed by 6 bases and J by 9 bases, leaving 12 bases between them.

This clonotype was detected many times. The rearrangement links TRBV7-9 to TRBJ2-5; 9 nucleotides align to TRBD1. V lost 5 bases, J lost 2 bases, and 6 bases stayed unmatched. Germline CDR1 reads SEHNR; CDR2 reads FQNEAQ (reference sequence). The CDR3 extends over 15 amino acids. The CDR3 spells CASSPGTGLQETQYF. The CDR3 bases are TGTGCCAGCAGCCCAGGGACAGGGCTGCAAGAGACCCAGTACTTC.

This clonotype was recorded many times. The genes are TRBV5-8 and TRBJ1-6; TRBD1 is a possible D gene (5 bases). Trimming pared 5 bases from V and 7 bases from J, leaving 16 bases between. Germline V lookup: CDR1 SGHTS, CDR2 YDEGEE. The CDR3 extends over 15 amino acids. CDR3 amino acids: CASRRDGTENSPLHF. The CDR3 nucleotides are TGTGCCAGCAGGAGAGACGGGACGGAAAATTCACCCCTCCACTTT.

Worth noting for this clonotype: A clone one base away is much larger, so this may be a read error. Without the conserved terminal phenylalanine or tryptophan, this CDR3 likely stems from a read error. This chain joins TRBV6-6 and TRBJ2-1; 11 bases are shared with TRBD2. CDR3 size: 15 residues. Germline-derived CDR1 and CDR2 are MNHNY and SVGAGI (reference sequence). CDR3 DNA sequence: TGTGCCAGCAGTAGACTAGCGGGATCCTTCAATGAGCAGTTCCTC. This translates into CASSRLAGSFNEQFL.

The chain combines TRBV2 with TRBJ1-1; 7 nucleotides line up with TRBD1. The CDR3 is made up of 15 amino acids. Germline-derived CDR1 and CDR2 are SNHLY and FYNNEI. The V and J ends lost 6 bases and 1 base, in that order; junction bases with no gene match: 8. DNA for the CDR3: TGTGCCAGCAGGGACGACAGGGTATCGAACACTGAAGCTTTCTTT. Its translation: CASRDDRVSNTEAFF. Full variable domain (missing parts from reference TRBV2 and TRBJ1-1): EPEVTQTPSHQVTQMGQEVILRCVPISNHLYFYWYRQILGQKVEFLVSFYNNEISEKSEIFDDQFSVERPDGSNFTLKIRSTKLEDSAMYFCASRDDRVSNTEAFFGQGTRLTVV.

This clonotype was counted ten times or more. The chain joins TRBV9 to TRBJ1-2, with D perhaps TRBD1 (6 bases). CDR3 length equals 18 residues. Germline assignment: CDR1 SGDLS and CDR2 YYNGEE. Trimming removed 0 bases at V and 8 bases at J, with 26 bases between. The CDR3 spells CASSVGRGERTDINGYTF. The DNA for the CDR3 is TGTGCCAGCAGCGTAGGGAGAGGGGAACGGACAGACATAAACGGCTACACCTTC.

The CDR3 here is CASSWGTENYGYTF. The DNA of the CDR3 is TGTGCCAGCAGCTGGGGGACAGAGAACTATGGCTACACCTTC. J is TRBJ1-2 and V is TRBV5-4, with 7 bases aligning to TRBD1. CDR3 length: 14 amino acids. Losses at the gene ends were 3 bases for V and 2 bases for J; bases not matched to a gene: 4. In germline, CDR1 is SGHNT, CDR2 YYREEE (reference sequence). The variable domain in full, with the rest retrieved from reference TRBV5-4 and TRBJ1-2, is ETGVTQSPTHLIKTRGQQVTLRCSSQSGHNTVSWYQQALGQGPQFIFQYYREEENGRGNFPPRFSGLQFPNYSSELNVNALELDDSALYLCASSWGTENYGYTFGSGTRLTVV.

V usage is TRBV2 and J usage is TRBJ2-5, with 12 bases lining up with TRBD2. The V segment lost 1 base and the J segment 2 bases; nucleotides outside the gene matches: 2. The CDR3 loop spans 16 amino acids. In germline, CDR1 is SNHLY, CDR2 FYNNEI. CDR3 DNA: TGTGCCAGCAGTGAAGGGCTAGCGGGGGGGCAAGAGACCCAGTACTTC. Its protein is CASSEGLAGGQETQYF. Looking up the rest from reference TRBV2 and TRBJ2-5 gives the full variable domain: EPEVTQTPSHQVTQMGQEVILRCVPISNHLYFYWYRQILGQKVEFLVSFYNNEISEKSEIFDDQFSVERPDGSNFTLKIRSTKLEDSAMYFCASSEGLAGGQETQYFGPGTRLLVL.

Comment on this clonotype: The junction differs from germline at one of its ends, possibly a read error. The CDR3, as DNA: TGTGCCGGCAGTTTCCTGGGACAATCTAATGAAGAACTGTTTTTT. This codes for CAGSFLGQSNEELFF. V usage is TRBV12-3 or TRBV12-4 and J usage is TRBJ1-4; D might be TRBD1 (6 bases). CDR3 length: 15 amino acids.

This clonotype appeared many times. The V gene is TRBV11-2, the J gene TRBJ1-5; 9 positions match TRBD1. CDR3 length: 15 amino acids. Germline V gives CDR1 SGHAT, CDR2 FQNNGV. V lost 4 bases, J lost 4 bases, and 5 bases stayed unmatched. The CDR3 DNA sequence: TGTGCCAGCAGCTCGGGACAGGGAAGGAATCAGCCCCAGCATTTT. Protein: CASSSGQGRNQPQHF.

CDR3 in DNA: TGTGCCAGCAACGCACCCCGGGACTTCACAGATACGCAGTATTTT. Translated: CASNAPRDFTDTQYF. The V call is TRBV12-3 or TRBV12-4, the J call TRBJ2-3; a possible D gene is TRBD2 (6 bases). V gave up 7 bases and J gave up 2 bases, with 16 bases separating them. The CDR3 sequence is 15 residues long.

On this clonotype: A read error is possible here, since a much larger clone lies one base away. V gene TRBV20-1 combines with J gene TRBJ2-1, with 11 bases identical to TRBD1. The CDR3 loop spans 17 amino acids. Germline values: CDR1 DFQATT, CDR2 SNEGSKA (reference sequence). The CDR3 is CSASPSWGQGVSNERFF. CDR3 in DNA: TGCAGTGCTAGCCCAAGTTGGGGACAGGGGGTTTCTAATGAGCGGTTCTTC.

V and J are TRBV7-2 and TRBJ2-7; unclear D gene. The CDR3 loop spans 13 amino acids. Germline-derived CDR1 and CDR2 are SGHTA and FQGNSA. V was shortened by 6 bases and J by 3 bases, with 12 bases between the two germline ends. The DNA for the CDR3 is TGTGCCAGCAGTCCGGAACGCGGCTACGAGCAGTACTTC. Amino acids: CASSPERGYEQYF.

This clonotype was recorded many times. This chain links TRBV6-1 with TRBJ1-2, with TRBD1 identical over 8 bases. The V segment lost 3 bases and the J segment 7 bases; nucleotides outside the gene matches: 13. In germline, CDR1 is MNHNS, CDR2 SASEGT. The CDR3 has 16 amino acids. The CDR3 loop reads CASSEERTGRMRGYTF. The DNA of the CDR3 is TGTGCCAGCAGTGAGGAAAGGACAGGGAGGATGCGTGGCTACACCTTC.

The gene calls are TRBV7-2 and TRBJ2-7; D gene ambiguous. The V gene lost 6 bases and the J gene lost 2 bases, with 17 bases spanning the gap. The CDR3 loop spans 15 amino acids. In germline, CDR1 is SGHTA, CDR2 FQGNSA. The CDR3 is CASSPELNQPYEQYF. As DNA, the CDR3 is TGTGCCAGCAGTCCGGAACTCAATCAGCCCTACGAGCAGTACTTC.

The V and J genes are TRBV12-5 and TRBJ1-1; perhaps TRBD1 as D (5 bases). Germline CDR1 LGHNT, CDR2 FRNRAP. The CDR3 is 14 amino acids. Trimming shortened V by 3 bases and J by 3 bases, and 11 bases separated the two germline ends. The CDR3, as DNA: TGTGCTAGTGGTTTAAACCCGGGGGACACTGAAGCTTTCTTT. Protein: CASGLNPGDTEAFF.

The chain joins TRBV20-1 to TRBJ2-1; D is possibly TRBD1 (10 bases). The CDR3 sequence is 16 residues long. The V gene's germline CDR1 is DFQATT and CDR2 SNEGSKA (reference sequence). Trimming left V 3 bases short and J 7 bases short, with 22 bases between. The CDR3 reads CSARASGTGAGNEQFF. CDR3 in DNA: TGCAGTGCTAGGGCTAGCGGGACAGGGGCCGGGAATGAGCAGTTCTTC.

This clonotype occurred many times. This chain uses TRBV2 with TRBJ1-3, with D maybe TRBD1 (5 bases). Germline V gives CDR1 SNHLY, CDR2 FYNNEI. This CDR3 comprises 14 residues. V was trimmed by 7 bases and J by 2 bases, leaving 12 bases between them. CDR3 protein: CASTGGGAGNTIYF. Here the CDR3 DNA reads TGTGCCAGCACGGGGGGAGGGGCTGGAAACACCATATATTTT.

This clonotype was seen more than once but under ten times. V gene TRBV28 combines with J gene TRBJ1-2, with 8 bases lining up with TRBD1. The CDR3 contains 15 residues. V lost 6 bases to trimming and J lost 4 bases; unmatched junction nucleotides: 10. Germline V gene sequence: CDR1 MDHEN, CDR2 SYDVKM. CDR3 loop: CASSPGQVPIYGYTF. The CDR3 coding sequence is TGTGCCAGCAGCCCGGGACAGGTGCCAATCTATGGCTACACCTTC.

This clonotype was found many times. The V and J genes are TRBV6-2 or TRBV6-3 and TRBJ1-2; D possibly corresponds to TRBD1 (5 bases). There are 15 residues in the CDR3. Per the germline V gene, CDR1 is MNHEY and CDR2 is SVGEGT. V lost 5 bases to trimming and J lost 2 bases, with 15 bases between them. CDR3 loop: CASSATGGGNYGYTF. The CDR3 nucleotides read TGTGCCAGCAGTGCTACCGGCGGGGGGAACTATGGCTACACCTTC.

The rearrangement joins TRBV5-1 to TRBJ2-3, with 7 bases that match TRBD2. V gave up 0 bases and J gave up 2 bases; unmatched junction bases: 12. This CDR3 has 18 residues. CDR1 is SGHRS, CDR2 YFSETQ, per germline. The CDR3 region has the DNA TGCGCCAGCAGCTTGGCCGGGGGGTCCTACGCGTTCACAGATACGCAGTATTTT. This gives the protein CASSLAGGSYAFTDTQYF.